This T cell receptor (beta chain) came from a study of shared clonotypes between healthy human individuals. Study background: CD8 memory received one plate per donor, CD8 naive two, CD4 memory three and CD4 naive three.

Assay runs were performed at deep level. Genomic DNA of every subset was divided equally among multiple immunoSEQ plates. Original analysis: Filtering differed since immunoSEQ provided only junctions, with no quality scores. The data were produced by immunoSEQ multiplex PCR, yet TCRdb's version contains in-frame clones alone and is incomplete. Clonal size and the V and J genes are those of that table, whereas D and trimming came from the DNA. There are over 2,000,000 clones in the sample; 80% to 95% occur only once, and approximately 1.7% lies in the top ten. From germline, CDR1 is LGHNA and CDR2 YSLEER. Trimming took 4 bases from V and 5 from J; bases not matched to a gene: 10. This CDR3 region has 18 residues. The naive CD8 subset, CD45RO-negative cells positively selected for CCR7, excluded terminally differentiated effector memory CD45RA+ cells.

V gene TRBV4-3 combines with J gene TRBJ2-1, with 14 bases fitting TRBD2. The origin of this receptor is a man in his late teens or twenties in good health. Some clones in this sample may be carry-over from other donors' samples. Material: naive CD8+ T cells from PBMCs. The CDR3 is CASSRQTSGRGLHNEQFF. Written as DNA, the CDR3 is TGCGCCAGCAGCCGACAGACTAGCGGGAGGGGACTGCACAATGAGCAGTTCTTC.